These T cell receptor beta chains were read from a single sample in a study of cytomegalovirus exposure and HLA in healthy donors. TCRdb's table, derived via immunoSEQ multiplex PCR, lists solely in-frame clones and lacks some. The sample contains fewer than 200,000 clones, 79% of which appear only once. Sequencing was carried out using PBMCs. The receptors were sampled from a man in his forties in good health and CMV-seronegative. Each CDR3 is given with its conserved first and last residue. A D gene is named only where the DNA matches it firmly. Clone size is not always given. Where it is, it says once, few, many or a class for expanded clones.

CDR3	DNA	D	size	V	J
CASSLPGNTQYF	TGTGCCAGCTCCCTTCCCGGGAATACGCAGTATTTT	NA	NA	TRBV5-4	TRBJ2-3
CASSPNIAGPSF	TGTGCCAGCAGCCCCAATATCGCGGGTCCATCGTTC	NA	NA	TRBV7-9	TRBJ2-4
CASSQGQGRYEQYF	TGTGCCAGCAGCCAAGGACAGGGGCGGTACGAGCAGTACTTC	TRBD1	NA	TRBV6-5	TRBJ2-7
CASSLSQGANYGYTF	TGTGCCAGCAGCTTATCGCAGGGGGCGAACTATGGCTACACCTTC	TRBD1	NA	TRBV7-2	TRBJ1-2
CASSLAAADTQYF	TGTGCCAGCAGCTTAGCGGCGGCAGATACGCAGTATTTT	NA	NA	TRBV7-9	TRBJ2-3
CASSSAGTPSNQPQHF	TGTGCCAGCAGTTCAGCCGGGACACCTAGCAATCAGCCCCAGCATTTT	NA	once	TRBV28	TRBJ1-5
CASSLRSGGTTSYNEQFF	TGTGCCAGCAGCTTACGTTCCGGGGGGACTACCTCCTACAATGAGCAGTTCTTC	TRBD2	few	TRBV7-9	TRBJ2-1
CASSQDKAGGSLGEQYF	TGCGCCAGCAGCCAAGATAAGGCAGGGGGTTCATTGGGTGAGCAGTACTTC	TRBD1	NA	TRBV4-1	TRBJ2-7
CASSLNRGRYEQYF	TGTGCCAGCAGTTTGAACAGGGGAAGGTACGAGCAGTACTTC	TRBD1	NA	TRBV27	TRBJ2-7
CASSLIGGRSGRAPLHF	TGCGCCAGCAGCTTGATCGGGGGGCGGTCTGGAAGAGCACCCCTCCACTTT	NA	few	TRBV5-1	TRBJ1-6
CASSLGLAGPYEQYF	TGTGCCAGCAGCTTAGGGCTAGCGGGTCCCTACGAGCAGTACTTC	TRBD2	once	TRBV14	TRBJ2-7
CASSLDNEQYF	TGTGCCAGCAGCTTGGATAACGAGCAGTACTTC	NA	NA	TRBV5-4	TRBJ2-7
CASSPLTDRVRPIYF	TGCGCCAGCAGCCCTCTAACGGACAGGGTTCGTCCCATATATTTT	TRBD1	NA	TRBV5-1	TRBJ1-3
CASAPGLHYEQYF	TGTGCCAGCGCCCCGGGACTCCACTACGAGCAGTACTTC	NA	NA	TRBV27	TRBJ2-7
CASSVETVNTGELFF	TGTGCCAGCAGTGTCGAGACAGTAAACACCGGGGAGCTGTTTTTT	NA	NA	TRBV6-1	TRBJ2-2
CASKENRVSPYEQYF	TGTGCCAGCAAAGAAAACAGGGTGAGTCCCTACGAGCAGTACTTC	NA	NA	TRBV2	TRBJ2-7
CASSPTRQRGYEQYF	TGTGCCAGCAGTCCCACCCGTCAACGGGGCTACGAGCAGTACTTC	NA	NA	TRBV28	TRBJ2-7
CASSPIRGTSTDTQYF	TGTGCCAGCTCACCCATCAGAGGGACTAGCACAGATACGCAGTATTTT	NA	NA	TRBV18	TRBJ2-3
CASSMYQGIYNEQFF	TGTGCCAGTAGTATGTATCAGGGGATATACAATGAGCAGTTCTTC	NA	NA	TRBV19	TRBJ2-1
CATSRDPDQPQHF	TGTGCCACCAGCAGAGACCCGGATCAGCCCCAGCATTTT	NA	NA	TRBV15	TRBJ1-5
CASSLMPSSYNEQFF	TGCGCCAGCAGCTTGATGCCCAGCTCCTACAATGAGCAGTTCTTC	NA	NA	TRBV5-1	TRBJ2-1
CSAGPGTSWDEQYF	TGCAGCGCGGGGCCGGGGACTAGCTGGGACGAGCAGTACTTC	TRBD2	NA	TRBV29-1	TRBJ2-7
CASSLGTGGRHTEAFF	TGTGCCAGCAGCCTGGGGACAGGGGGCAGGCACACTGAAGCTTTCTTT	TRBD1	NA	TRBV5-5	TRBJ1-1
CASSPPTGGALDGANVLTF	TGTGCCAGCAGTCCCCCGACAGGGGGCGCCCTAGATGGGGCCAACGTCCTGACTTTC	TRBD1	NA	TRBV27	TRBJ2-6
CASSQPGLVAYNEQFF	TGTGCCAGCAGCCAGCCAGGACTAGTGGCCTACAATGAGCAGTTCTTC	TRBD2	once	TRBV4-2	TRBJ2-1
CSVPSGTPHGEQFF	TGCAGCGTGCCCAGCGGGACCCCACACGGGGAGCAGTTCTTC	TRBD2	few	TRBV29-1	TRBJ2-1
CASRGQGNSPLHF	TGTGCCAGCAGAGGACAGGGCAACTCACCCCTCCACTTT	TRBD1	few	TRBV2	TRBJ1-6
CSVNGQGVVDTQYF	TGCAGCGTCAACGGACAGGGGGTAGTAGATACGCAGTATTTT	TRBD1	NA	TRBV29-1	TRBJ2-3
CSAKGGNEQFF	TGCAGTGCTAAGGGGGGGAATGAGCAGTTCTTC	NA	NA	TRBV20-1	TRBJ2-1
CASSASGRDLDTQYF	TGTGCCAGCAGTGCCAGCGGGAGGGATTTAGATACGCAGTATTTT	TRBD2	NA	TRBV6-5	TRBJ2-3
CASRLAGQETQYF	TGTGCCAGCAGGCTAGCGGGACAAGAGACCCAGTACTTC	TRBD2	NA	TRBV6-5	TRBJ2-5
CASSIQDWQETQYF	TGTGCCAGCAGTATCCAGGATTGGCAAGAGACCCAGTACTTC	NA	few	TRBV28	TRBJ2-5
CASSRTVTNEKLFF	TGTGCCAGCAGTCGGACAGTAACTAATGAAAAACTGTTTTTT	NA	NA	TRBV28	TRBJ1-4
CASSQPTSGRVGGETQYF	TGCGCCAGCAGCCAACCGACTAGCGGGAGGGTGGGAGGAGAGACCCAGTACTTC	TRBD2	NA	TRBV4-1	TRBJ2-5
CASSWGLGQETQYF	TGTGCCAGCAGCTGGGGACTAGGACAAGAGACCCAGTACTTC	TRBD2	NA	TRBV7-2	TRBJ2-5
CASSLGGSLDTQYF	TGTGCCAGCAGTTTAGGAGGGAGTTTGGATACGCAGTATTTT	NA	NA	TRBV28	TRBJ2-3
CASRPSRAGEVNEQFF	TGTGCCAGCAGACCCTCCCGAGCGGGAGAAGTAAATGAGCAGTTCTTC	TRBD2	NA	TRBV7-2	TRBJ2-1
CASRGQGLGYTF	TGTGCCAGCAGAGGACAGGGGCTGGGCTACACCTTC	TRBD1	NA	TRBV14	TRBJ1-2
CASSVVRGSQETQYF	TGTGCCAGCAGTGTCGTCCGGGGGTCCCAAGAGACCCAGTACTTC	NA	few	TRBV6-1	TRBJ2-5
CSSSSPSTSGYEQYF	TGTTCCAGCAGCTCGCCCTCTACTAGCGGCTACGAGCAGTACTTC	TRBD2	NA	TRBV7-9	TRBJ2-7
CASSFQVFSYNSPLHF	TGCGCCAGCAGTTTTCAGGTGTTCTCCTATAATTCACCCCTCCACTTT	NA	NA	TRBV5-1	TRBJ1-6
CASSRGMGGYTF	TGTGCCAGCAGCAGGGGAATGGGAGGCTACACCTTC	NA	NA	TRBV27	TRBJ1-2